This T cell receptor beta chain emerged from a study of lymphopenia after photon versus proton radiotherapy. The study, taken as a whole, reports: Larger post-nadir TCR diversity loss correlated inversely with survival in deceased patients. Proton therapy kept repertoires fairly stable, unlike photons, which gained effector/memory cells. Post-nadir diversity loss with photons came from oligoclonal expansion, particularly CD8+ Temra cells.

Sequencing used immunoSEQ multiplex PCR; TCRdb keeps in-frame clones, though not all of them. The table lists approximately 65,000 clones, around 87% of them singletons, with 10% to 12% in the top ten. This CDR3 has 12 amino acids. Trimming removed 3 bases at V and 11 bases at J, with 13 bases between. CDR1 and CDR2 (germline): GTSNPN, SVGIG (reference sequence). With respect to this clone: Its specificity is unknown.

Material: peripheral blood, obtained from a patient treated with proton-based radiotherapy. This receptor was taken from an elderly man with esophageal cancer. The chain combines TRBV30 with TRBJ1-4; D is perhaps TRBD1 (6 bases). The CDR3 DNA follows: TGTGCCTGGAGACAGGGCGTGAACAAACTGTTTTTT. Its protein is CAWRQGVNKLFF.